Listed here is a single T cell receptor beta chain. Its target is not known. This sample is drawn from a study of CXCR3-negative and CXCR3-positive naive CD8 T cells. Study observations and caveats: Hydrophobicity was higher for TRB CDR3s found in CXCR3-positive naive cells than in CXCR3-negative naive cells.

Germline assignment: CDR1 SGHTA and CDR2 FQGNSA. The CDR3 has 15 amino acids. Carrying UMI labels, the TRB cDNA libraries were prepared through 5' RACE. Following a re-call of the 5' RACE reads, TCRdb has one entry per CDR3 protein and lacks DNA. The sample is made up of 50,000 to 65,000 distinct CDR3 sequences, and the top ten hold 0.7% to 0.95% of it. What was sequenced was naive CXCR3+ CD8+ T cells from blood. The sample's subset: CD45RO-CCR7+CD27+CD95- naive CD8+ T cells expressing CXCR3 (TNR3+). The clonotype comes from a human donor in good health. Some clones in this sample may be carry-over from other donors' samples. The chain is built from TRBV7-2 and TRBJ1-2. CDR3 residues: CASSLEADRIYGYTF. The whole variable domain, remainder taken from reference TRBV7-2 and TRBJ1-2, is GAGVSQSPSNKVTEKGKDVELRCDPISGHTALYWYRQSLGQGLEFLIYFQGNSAPDKSGLPSDRFSAERTGGSVSTLTIQRTQQEDSAVYLCASSLEADRIYGYTFGSGTRLTVV.